Listed below are T cell receptor beta chains from one sample, sequenced in a study of blood T cell repertoires in COVID-19. The data were produced by immunoSEQ multiplex PCR, yet TCRdb's version contains in-frame clones alone and is incomplete. The sample includes around 250,000 clones, 85% of them seen just once. The sequenced material came from PBMCs or T cells enriched from blood (not recorded which). Receptors originate from a woman in her 50s who had been exposed to COVID-19. The CDR3 runs from the conserved cysteine through the conserved F or W. The D gene is left open where the match is weak. Size tells how often a clone was seen (once, few, many) or the class of an expanded clone, and some rows leave it out.

D	V	size	J	CDR3	DNA
.	TRBV6-9	few	TRBJ1-4	CASSYSVQGRVEKLFF	TGTGCCAGCAGTTATTCGGTACAGGGAAGGGTCGAAAAACTGTTTTTT
TRBD2	TRBV9	.	TRBJ2-3	CASSQRLAGARTDTQYF	TGTGCCAGCAGCCAGCGACTAGCGGGGGCTCGCACAGATACGCAGTATTTT
.	TRBV7-9	.	TRBJ1-3	CASSLSSGNTIYF	TGTGCCAGCAGCTTGAGCTCTGGAAACACCATATATTTT
TRBD2	TRBV5-4	once	TRBJ2-1	CASSLVPRGGVYNEQFF	TGTGCCAGCAGCTTGGTTCCCCGCGGGGGGGTCTACAATGAGCAGTTCTTC
.	TRBV20-1	.	TRBJ2-5	CSAYRAETQYF	TGCAGTGCTTATCGAGCGGAGACCCAGTACTTC
.	TRBV27	few	TRBJ2-7	CASSPQLANYEQYF	TGTGCCAGCAGTCCCCAACTAGCTAACTACGAGCAGTACTTC
.	TRBV27	few	TRBJ2-5	CASSPEDGVGETQYF	TGTGCCAGCAGTCCTGAGGACGGGGTCGGAGAGACCCAGTACTTC
TRBD2	TRBV6-4	.	TRBJ2-3	CASSQRLAGGQDTQYF	TGTGCCAGCAGTCAGAGACTAGCGGGGGGGCAAGATACGCAGTATTTT
.	TRBV4-1	few	TRBJ1-1	CASRRLMNTEAFF	TGCGCCAGCAGACGGTTAATGAACACTGAAGCTTTCTTT
.	TRBV5-1	.	TRBJ2-1	CASSRGHPSRSSYNEQFF	TGCGCCAGCAGCCGGGGACACCCTAGCAGGAGCTCCTACAATGAGCAGTTCTTC
.	TRBV18	.	TRBJ2-5	CASSLDGSKETQYF	TGTGCCAGCTCGCTCGATGGTAGCAAAGAGACCCAGTACTTC
.	TRBV19	.	TRBJ2-2	CASNKGQNTGELFF	TGTGCCAGTAATAAGGGACAGAACACCGGGGAGCTGTTTTTT
.	TRBV30	.	TRBJ1-5	CAWSVGMEEPQHF	TGTGCCTGGAGTGTAGGGATGGAGGAGCCCCAGCATTTT
.	TRBV5-1	.	TRBJ2-1	CASSLGLLNEQFF	TGCGCCAGCAGCTTGGGGCTCCTCAATGAGCAGTTCTTC
.	TRBV11-1	once	TRBJ2-1	CASSFGRGASYNEQFF	TGTGCCAGCAGCTTCGGCAGGGGGGCCTCCTACAATGAGCAGTTCTTC
.	TRBV25-1	.	TRBJ2-1	CASSESIARFSNEQFF	TGTGCCAGCAGTGAATCAATAGCGCGATTTTCTAATGAGCAGTTCTTC
TRBD1	TRBV7-8	.	TRBJ2-7	CASSLGQIYEQYF	TGTGCCAGCAGCCTGGGACAGATCTACGAGCAGTACTTC
TRBD2	TRBV4-2	.	TRBJ2-3	CASRYGTSGGIRTDTQYF	TGTGCCAGCAGATATGGGACTAGCGGGGGGATTAGGACAGATACGCAGTATTTT
TRBD2	TRBV10-3	large	TRBJ2-1	CAIRTGTRSDEQFF	TGTGCCATCAGAACCGGGACTAGGTCCGATGAGCAGTTCTTC
TRBD1	TRBV7-8	.	TRBJ2-7	CASSLESGQGAYEQYF	TGTGCCAGCAGCTTAGAGTCGGGACAGGGGGCCTACGAGCAGTACTTC
.	TRBV18	.	TRBJ1-3	CASSPVGEASNTIYF	TGTGCCAGCTCACCGGTCGGCGAAGCGTCCAACACCATATATTTT
TRBD1	TRBV2	.	TRBJ2-5	CASIGTDQETQYF	TGTGCCAGCATCGGGACAGACCAAGAGACCCAGTACTTC
TRBD1	TRBV5-6	.	TRBJ2-3	CASSPGTGITYTDTQYF	TGTGCCAGCAGCCCCGGGACAGGGATTACTTACACAGATACGCAGTATTTT
.	TRBV5-8	.	TRBJ1-2	CASSLDKGYGYTF	TGTGCCAGCAGTCTGGACAAGGGCTATGGCTACACCTTC
.	TRBV10-3	.	TRBJ1-1	CATGMRRGSHTEAFF	TGTGCCACCGGCATGAGGAGGGGCTCGCACACTGAAGCTTTCTTT
.	TRBV6-4	.	TRBJ1-1	CASSEVSLRDEAFF	TGTGCCAGCAGTGAGGTGTCCCTCAGGGATGAAGCTTTCTTT
TRBD2	TRBV28	.	TRBJ2-3	CASGLAGGLADTQYF	TGTGCCAGCGGACTAGCGGGGGGGCTGGCCGATACGCAGTATTTT
.	TRBV3-1/TRBV3-2	few	TRBJ2-2	CASSQDHTYGGELFF	TGTGCCAGCAGCCAAGATCATACCTACGGCGGGGAGCTGTTTTTT
.	TRBV5-5	.	TRBJ1-5	CASSSQHHPADQHF	TGTGCCAGCAGCTCCCAACACCACCCTGCCGATCAGCATTTT
.	TRBV5-1	.	TRBJ1-1	CASSSRENTEAFF	TGCGCCAGCAGCTCGAGGGAGAACACTGAAGCTTTCTTT
.	TRBV29-1	.	TRBJ1-1	CSVDFGGMDTEAFF	TGCAGCGTTGATTTCGGGGGAATGGACACTGAAGCTTTCTTT
TRBD1	TRBV11-3	.	TRBJ2-5	CASSLVTGGQETQYF	TGTGCCAGCAGCTTAGTGACAGGGGGGCAAGAGACCCAGTACTTC